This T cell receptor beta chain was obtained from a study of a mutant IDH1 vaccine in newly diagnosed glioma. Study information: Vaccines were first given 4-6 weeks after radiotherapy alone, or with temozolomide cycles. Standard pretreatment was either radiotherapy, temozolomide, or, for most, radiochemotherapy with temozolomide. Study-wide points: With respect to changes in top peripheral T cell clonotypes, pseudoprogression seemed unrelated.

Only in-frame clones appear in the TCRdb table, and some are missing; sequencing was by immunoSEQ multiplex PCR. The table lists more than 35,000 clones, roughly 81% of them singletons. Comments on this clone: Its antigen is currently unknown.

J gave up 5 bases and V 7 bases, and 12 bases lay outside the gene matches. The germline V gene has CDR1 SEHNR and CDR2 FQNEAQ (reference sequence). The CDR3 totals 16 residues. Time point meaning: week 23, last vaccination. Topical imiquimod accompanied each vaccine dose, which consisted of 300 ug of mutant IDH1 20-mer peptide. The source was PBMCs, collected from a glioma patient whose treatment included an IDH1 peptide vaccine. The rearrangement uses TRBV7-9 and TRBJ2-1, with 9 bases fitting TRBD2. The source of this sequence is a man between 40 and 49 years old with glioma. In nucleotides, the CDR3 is TGTGCCAGCACCATGAAAGGCGGGGGGGCCGACAATGAGCAGTTCTTC. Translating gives CASTMKGGGADNEQFF.